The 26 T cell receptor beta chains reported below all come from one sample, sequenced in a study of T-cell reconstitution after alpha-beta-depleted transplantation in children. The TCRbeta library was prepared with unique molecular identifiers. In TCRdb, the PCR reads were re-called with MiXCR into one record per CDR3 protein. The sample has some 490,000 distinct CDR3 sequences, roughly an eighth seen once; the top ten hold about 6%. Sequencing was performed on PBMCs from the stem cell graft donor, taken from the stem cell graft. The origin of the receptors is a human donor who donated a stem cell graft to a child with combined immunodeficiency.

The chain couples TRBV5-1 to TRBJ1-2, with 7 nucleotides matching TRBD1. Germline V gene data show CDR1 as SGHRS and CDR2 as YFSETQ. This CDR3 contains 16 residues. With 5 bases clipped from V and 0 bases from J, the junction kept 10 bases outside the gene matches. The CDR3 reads CASRIDPGQTNYGYTF. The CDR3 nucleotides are TGCGCCAGCAGGATCGACCCGGGACAGACTAACTATGGCTACACCTTC.

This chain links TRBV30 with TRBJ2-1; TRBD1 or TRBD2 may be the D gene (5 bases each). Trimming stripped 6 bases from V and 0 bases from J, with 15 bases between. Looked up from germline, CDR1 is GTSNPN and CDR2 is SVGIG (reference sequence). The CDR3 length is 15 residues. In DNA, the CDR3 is TGTGCCTGCAGTAGGGACCCGTCCTCCTACAATGAGCAGTTCTTC. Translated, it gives CACSRDPSSYNEQFF.

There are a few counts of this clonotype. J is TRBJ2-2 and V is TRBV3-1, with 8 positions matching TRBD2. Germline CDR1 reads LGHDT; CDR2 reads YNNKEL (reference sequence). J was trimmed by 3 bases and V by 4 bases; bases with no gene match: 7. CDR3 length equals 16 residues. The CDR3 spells CASSPGGAGDTGELFF. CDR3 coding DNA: TGTGCCAGCAGCCCCGGTGGAGCGGGGGACACCGGGGAGCTGTTTTTT. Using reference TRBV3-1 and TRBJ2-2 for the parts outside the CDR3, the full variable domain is DTAVSQTPKYLVTQMGNDKSIKCEQNLGHDTMYWYKQDSKKFLKIMFSYNNKELIINETVPNRFSPKSPDKAHLNLHINSLELGDSAVYFCASSPGGAGDTGELFFGEGSRLTVL.

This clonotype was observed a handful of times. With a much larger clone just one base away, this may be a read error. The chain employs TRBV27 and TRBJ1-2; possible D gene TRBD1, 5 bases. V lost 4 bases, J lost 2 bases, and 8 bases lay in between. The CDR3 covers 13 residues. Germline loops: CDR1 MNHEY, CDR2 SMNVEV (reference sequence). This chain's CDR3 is CASSWGRNYGYTF. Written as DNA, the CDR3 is TGTGCCAGCAGTTGGGGACGGAACTATGGCTACACCTTC.

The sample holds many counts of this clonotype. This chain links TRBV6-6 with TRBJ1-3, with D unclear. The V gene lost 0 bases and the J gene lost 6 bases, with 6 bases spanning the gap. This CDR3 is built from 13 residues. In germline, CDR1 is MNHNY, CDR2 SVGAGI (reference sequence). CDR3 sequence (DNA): TGTGCCAGCAGTTACTCGACTAAAAACACCATATATTTT. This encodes CASSYSTKNTIYF.

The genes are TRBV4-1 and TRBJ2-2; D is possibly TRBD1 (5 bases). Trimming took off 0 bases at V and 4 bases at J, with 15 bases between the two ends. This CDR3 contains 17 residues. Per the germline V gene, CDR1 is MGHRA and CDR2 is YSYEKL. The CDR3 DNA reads TGCGCCAGCAGCCAAGATGGGGCTACCCCGAGCACCGGGGAGCTGTTTTTT. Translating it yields CASSQDGATPSTGELFF.

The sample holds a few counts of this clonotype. CDR3 sequence (DNA): TGTGCCAGCAGCATGGCTTTTGAAGGAGAGACCCAGTACTTC. Translating gives CASSMAFEGETQYF. V gene TRBV21-1 combines with J gene TRBJ2-5. TRBV21-1 is a known pseudogene. The CDR3 has 14 residues.

The CDR3 DNA is TGTGCCTGGAGTCCCTGGACCGGGAACGAGCAGTACTTC. Amino acids: CAWSPWTGNEQYF. The genes are TRBV30 and TRBJ2-7, with D possibly matching TRBD2 (5 bases). The CDR3 loop spans 13 amino acids. V lost 2 bases and J lost 5, with 13 bases in between. Germline V gene data show CDR1 as GTSNPN and CDR2 as SVGIG (reference sequence).

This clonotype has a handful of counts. As DNA, the CDR3 is TGTGCCAGCAGTCCAAGCGGGAGCTATTCGGATACGCAGTATTTT. Translating gives CASSPSGSYSDTQYF. The chain is built from TRBV27 and TRBJ2-3; 8 nucleotides align to TRBD2. Looked up from germline, CDR1 is MNHEY and CDR2 is SMNVEV (reference sequence). Germline trimming cut 5 bases from V and 6 bases from J; bases unmatched to any gene: 10. The CDR3 is 15 residues long.

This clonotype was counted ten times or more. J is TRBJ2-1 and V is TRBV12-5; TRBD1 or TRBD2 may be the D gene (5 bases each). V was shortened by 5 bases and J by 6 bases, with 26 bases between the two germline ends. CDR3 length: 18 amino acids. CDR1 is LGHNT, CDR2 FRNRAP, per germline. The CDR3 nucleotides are TGTGCTAGTGGTCCCCCCGGGGCAGTTGAGGTGTGGGTCAATGAGCAGTTCTTC. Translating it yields CASGPPGAVEVWVNEQFF.

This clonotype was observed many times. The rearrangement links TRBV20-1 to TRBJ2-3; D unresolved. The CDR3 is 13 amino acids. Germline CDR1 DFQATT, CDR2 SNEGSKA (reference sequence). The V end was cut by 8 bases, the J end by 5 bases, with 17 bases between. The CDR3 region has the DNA TGCAGTATCCTTCGCGAAATCGGAGATACGCAGTATTTT. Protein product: CSILREIGDTQYF.

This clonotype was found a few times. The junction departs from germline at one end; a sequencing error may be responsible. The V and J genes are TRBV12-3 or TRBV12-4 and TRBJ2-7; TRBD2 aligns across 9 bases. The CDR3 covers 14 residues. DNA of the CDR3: TGTGCCAGCAATTTAGCGGGGGTGGCTTCCGAGCAGTACTTC. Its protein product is CASNLAGVASEQYF.

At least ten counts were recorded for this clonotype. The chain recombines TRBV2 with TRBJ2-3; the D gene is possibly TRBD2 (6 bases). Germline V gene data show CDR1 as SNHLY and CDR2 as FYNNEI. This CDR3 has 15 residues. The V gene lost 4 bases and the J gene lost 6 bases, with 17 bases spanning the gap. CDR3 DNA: TGTGCCAGCAGTGTGGATAGCGGATATGGGGATACGCAGTATTTT. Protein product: CASSVDSGYGDTQYF.

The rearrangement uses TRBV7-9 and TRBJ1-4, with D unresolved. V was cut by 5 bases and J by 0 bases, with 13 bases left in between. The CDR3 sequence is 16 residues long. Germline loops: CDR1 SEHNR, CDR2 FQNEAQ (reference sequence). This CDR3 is CASSTGWGTTNEKLFF. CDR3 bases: TGTGCCAGCAGCACCGGGTGGGGAACAACTAATGAAAAACTGTTTTTT.

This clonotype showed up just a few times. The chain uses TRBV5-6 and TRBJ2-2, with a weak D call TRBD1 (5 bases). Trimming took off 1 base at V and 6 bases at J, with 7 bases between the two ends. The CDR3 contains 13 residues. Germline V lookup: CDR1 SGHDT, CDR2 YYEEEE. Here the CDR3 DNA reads TGTGCCAGCAGCTTGAAAGGGGCCGGGGAGCTGTTTTTT. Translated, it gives CASSLKGAGELFF.

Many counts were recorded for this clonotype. The CDR3 reads CATSRGGGPYEQYF. Written as DNA, the CDR3 is TGTGCCACCAGCAGAGGAGGGGGCCCCTACGAGCAGTACTTC. The chain joins TRBV15 to TRBJ2-7, with 7 positions matching TRBD1. The CDR3 is 14 amino acids. The V gene end was trimmed by 1 base and the J gene end by 2 bases; junction bases not matched to a gene: 2. In germline, CDR1 is LNHNV, CDR2 YYDKDF (reference sequence).

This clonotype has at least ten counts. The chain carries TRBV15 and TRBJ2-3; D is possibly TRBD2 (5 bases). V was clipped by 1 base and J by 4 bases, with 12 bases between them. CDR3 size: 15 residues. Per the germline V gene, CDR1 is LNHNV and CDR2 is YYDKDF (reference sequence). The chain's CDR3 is CATSRVAGPPDTQYF. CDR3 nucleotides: TGTGCCACCAGCAGAGTTGCGGGCCCCCCAGATACGCAGTATTTT.

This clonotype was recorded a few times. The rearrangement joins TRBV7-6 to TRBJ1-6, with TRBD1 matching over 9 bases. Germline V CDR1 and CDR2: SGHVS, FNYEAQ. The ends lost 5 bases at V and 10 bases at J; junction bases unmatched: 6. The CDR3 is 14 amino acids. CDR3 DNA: TGTGCCAGCAGCCGTCGGACAGGGGAATCACCCCTCCACTTT. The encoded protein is CASSRRTGESPLHF. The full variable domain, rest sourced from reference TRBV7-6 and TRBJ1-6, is GAGVSQSPRYKVTKRGQDVALRCDPISGHVSLYWYRQALGQGPEFLTYFNYEAQQDKSGLPNDRFSAERPEGSISTLTIQRTEQRDSAMYRCASSRRTGESPLHFGNGTRLTVT.

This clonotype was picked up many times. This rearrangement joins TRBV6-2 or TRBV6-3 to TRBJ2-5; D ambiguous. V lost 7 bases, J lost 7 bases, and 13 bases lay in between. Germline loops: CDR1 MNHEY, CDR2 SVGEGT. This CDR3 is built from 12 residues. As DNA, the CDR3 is TGTGCCAGCAACAGACTTCTCGGGACCCAGTACTTC. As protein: CASNRLLGTQYF.

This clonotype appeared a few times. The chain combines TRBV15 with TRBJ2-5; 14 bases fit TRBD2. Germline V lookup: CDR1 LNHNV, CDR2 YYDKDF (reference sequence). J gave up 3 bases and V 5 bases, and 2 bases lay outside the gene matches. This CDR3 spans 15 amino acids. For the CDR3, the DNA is TGTGCCACCAGCGTGGGACTAGCGGGAGAAGAGACCCAGTACTTC. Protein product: CATSVGLAGEETQYF. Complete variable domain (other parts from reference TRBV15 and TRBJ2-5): DAMVIQNPRYQVTQFGKPVTLSCSQTLNHNVMYWYQQKSSQAPKLLFHYYDKDFNNEADTPDNFQSRRPNTSFCFLDIRSPGLGDTAMYLCATSVGLAGEETQYFGPGTRLLVL.

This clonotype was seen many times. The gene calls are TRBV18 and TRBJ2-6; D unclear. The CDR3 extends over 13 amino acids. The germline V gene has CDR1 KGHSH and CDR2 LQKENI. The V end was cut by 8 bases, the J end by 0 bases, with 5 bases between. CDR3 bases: TGTGCCAGCAGCCCCTCTGGGGCCAACGTCCTGACTTTC. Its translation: CASSPSGANVLTF.

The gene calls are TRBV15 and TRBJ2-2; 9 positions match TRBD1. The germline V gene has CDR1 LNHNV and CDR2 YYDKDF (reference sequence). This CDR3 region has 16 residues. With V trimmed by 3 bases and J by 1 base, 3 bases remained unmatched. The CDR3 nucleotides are TGTGCCACCAGCAGGAGGACAGGGGTGAACACCGGGGAGCTGTTTTTT. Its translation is CATSRRTGVNTGELFF. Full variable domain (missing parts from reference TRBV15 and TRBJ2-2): DAMVIQNPRYQVTQFGKPVTLSCSQTLNHNVMYWYQQKSSQAPKLLFHYYDKDFNNEADTPDNFQSRRPNTSFCFLDIRSPGLGDTAMYLCATSRRTGVNTGELFFGEGSRLTVL.

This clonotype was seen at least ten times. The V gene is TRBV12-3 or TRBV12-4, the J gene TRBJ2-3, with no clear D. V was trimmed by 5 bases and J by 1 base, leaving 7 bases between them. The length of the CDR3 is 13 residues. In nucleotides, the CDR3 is TGTGCCAGCAGTACCGAACGCACAGATACGCAGTATTTT. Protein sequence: CASSTERTDTQYF.

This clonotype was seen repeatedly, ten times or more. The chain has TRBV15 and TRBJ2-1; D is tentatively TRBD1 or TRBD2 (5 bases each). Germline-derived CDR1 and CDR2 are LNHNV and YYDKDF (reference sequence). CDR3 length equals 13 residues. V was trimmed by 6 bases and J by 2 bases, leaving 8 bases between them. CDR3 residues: CATSLGPYNEQFF. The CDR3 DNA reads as TGTGCCACCAGTTTGGGACCCTACAATGAGCAGTTCTTC.

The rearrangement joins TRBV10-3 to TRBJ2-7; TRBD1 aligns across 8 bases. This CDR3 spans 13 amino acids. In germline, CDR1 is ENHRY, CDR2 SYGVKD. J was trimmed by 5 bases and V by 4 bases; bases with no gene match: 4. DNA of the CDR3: TGTGCCATCAGTGGGACAGGGTCCAACGAGCAGTACTTC. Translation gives CAISGTGSNEQYF.

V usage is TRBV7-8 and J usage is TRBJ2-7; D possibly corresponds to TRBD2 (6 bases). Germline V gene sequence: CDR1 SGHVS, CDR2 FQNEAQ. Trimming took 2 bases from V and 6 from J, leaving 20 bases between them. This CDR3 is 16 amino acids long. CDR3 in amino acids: CASSLRGGGRSAEQYF. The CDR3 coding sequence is TGTGCCAGCAGCTTACGGGGCGGAGGGAGATCAGCCGAGCAGTACTTC.